This T cell receptor (beta chain) was retrieved from a study of cytomegalovirus exposure and HLA in healthy donors. Use of 60 Vbeta and 13 Jbeta primers characterized the PCR. The data were produced by immunoSEQ multiplex PCR, yet TCRdb's version contains in-frame clones alone and is incomplete. The table records roughly 97,000 clones, roughly 85% of them present only once. V was cut by 0 bases and J by 0 bases, with 7 bases left in between. The CDR3 runs to 16 residues. Looked up from germline, CDR1 is SGHKS and CDR2 is YYEKEE (reference sequence). The sequence was obtained from a man aged 55 to 70 in good health and CMV-seropositive. The chain couples TRBV5-5 to TRBJ2-6; no reliable D call. Sequencing input: PBMCs. The CDR3 nucleotides are TGTGCCAGCAGCTTGGCCGCGAGCTCTGGGGCCAACGTCCTGACTTTC. It encodes CASSLAASSGANVLTF.